What follows are 31 T cell receptor beta chains derived from one specimen sequenced in a study of T-cell reconstitution after alpha-beta-depleted transplantation in children. Unique molecular identifiers were used to barcode this TCRbeta library. TCRdb passed the PCR reads through MiXCR, listing each CDR3 protein once. This repertoire shows some 490,000 distinct CDR3 sequences, around 12% found once; its top ten account for over 5.5%. The material sequenced was PBMCs from the stem cell graft donor, taken from the stem cell graft. Receptors originate from a human donor who donated a stem cell graft to a child with combined immunodeficiency.

DNA for the CDR3: TGTGCCAGCAGCCTCCGGAGTGCGGGACAAAAAAGGGAGCAGTTCTTC. Translation gives CASSLRSAGQKREQFF. The rearrangement uses TRBV6-2 or TRBV6-3 and TRBJ2-1; TRBD1 or TRBD2 may be the D gene (6 bases each). This CDR3 is built from 16 residues. Trimming cost V 6 bases and J 10 bases, with 25 bases left between them. Germline V CDR1 and CDR2: MNHEY, SVGEGT.

This clonotype was counted only a few times. A junction end diverges from the germline sequence, so it may reflect a read error. The chain combines TRBV7-9 with TRBJ2-3; D perhaps matches TRBD2 (6 bases). CDR3 size: 15 residues. Germline assignment: CDR1 SEHNR and CDR2 FQNEAQ (reference sequence). The CDR3 coding sequence is TGTGCCAGCAGTTTAGGGACTCCTTCTATTGATACGCAGTATTTT. It encodes CASSLGTPSIDTQYF.

The V call is TRBV2, the J call TRBJ1-1; 8 bases match TRBD1. V shed 4 bases, J shed 1 base, and the junction held 5 bases outside the gene matches. Germline CDR1 is SNHLY and CDR2 is FYNNEI. CDR3 length: 15 residues. In DNA, the CDR3 is TGTGCCAGCAGTGCGACAGGGGCTCCGAACACTGAAGCTTTCTTT. This sequence encodes CASSATGAPNTEAFF.

The chain has TRBV2 and TRBJ2-5, with 16 nucleotides matching TRBD2. Germline loops: CDR1 SNHLY, CDR2 FYNNEI. The CDR3 covers 17 residues. The junction had 13 bases not matched to a gene; V was cut back by 10 bases and J by 5 bases. CDR3 DNA sequence: TGTGCCACCGACACGGGACTAGCGGGGGGGCTTTCCGAGACCCAGTACTTC. Its translation: CATDTGLAGGLSETQYF.

The chain joins TRBV25-1 to TRBJ1-4; D gene uncertain. Trimming removed 4 bases at V and 5 bases at J, with 5 bases between. The CDR3 is 12 amino acids. Germline CDR1 reads MGHDK; CDR2 reads SYGVNS. The DNA for the CDR3 is TGTGCCAGCAGTGTGGGGAATGAAAAACTGTTTTTT. Residues: CASSVGNEKLFF.

The V and J genes are TRBV18 and TRBJ1-2; possible D gene TRBD1, 6 bases. The CDR3 is 13 amino acids. V shed 3 bases and J shed 7 bases, with 12 bases lying between them. Germline V gene sequence: CDR1 KGHSH, CDR2 LQKENI. DNA of the CDR3: TGTGCCAGCTCACCTCGACAGGATCGTGGCTACACCTTC. Translated: CASSPRQDRGYTF.

There are a few counts of this clonotype. The rearrangement uses TRBV19 and TRBJ1-1, with D perhaps matching TRBD1 (6 bases). Trimming left V 1 base short and J 6 bases short, with 6 bases between. In germline, CDR1 is LNHDA, CDR2 SQIVND (reference sequence). The CDR3 loop spans 12 amino acids. Here the CDR3 reads CASSIGTAEAFF. The CDR3 nucleotides read TGTGCCAGTAGTATAGGGACAGCTGAAGCTTTCTTT.

The DNA of the CDR3 is TGTGCCAGCAGCCAAGGGCTGTACGAGCAGTACTTC. Its protein is CASSQGLYEQYF. The chain uses TRBV3-1 and TRBJ2-7; D is ambiguous. Germline V gene data show CDR1 as LGHDT and CDR2 as YNNKEL (reference sequence). The V end was cut by 1 base, the J end by 4 bases, with 5 bases between. The CDR3 length is 12 residues.

The genes are TRBV5-5 and TRBJ2-5, with 12 bases matching TRBD1. Looked up from germline, CDR1 is SGHKS and CDR2 is YYEKEE (reference sequence). The length of the CDR3 is 15 residues. V was clipped by 4 bases and J by 2 bases; unmatched bases: 3. The CDR3 loop reads CASSGTGGRQETQYF. Here the CDR3 DNA reads TGTGCCAGCAGCGGGACAGGGGGCAGGCAAGAGACCCAGTACTTC.

This clonotype was counted ten times or more. This chain connects TRBV15 to TRBJ2-5; D is unresolved. V lost 3 bases and J 0 bases, leaving 8 bases between the germline ends. The germline V gene encodes CDR1 LNHNV and CDR2 YYDKDF (reference sequence). There are 14 residues in the CDR3. The CDR3 spells CATSSLGYQETQYF. The CDR3 coding sequence is TGTGCCACCAGCAGCCTCGGGTACCAAGAGACCCAGTACTTC.

The rearrangement uses TRBV20-1 and TRBJ1-6; D remains unclear. This CDR3 comprises 17 residues. V was shortened by 0 bases and J by 1 base, with 13 bases between the two germline ends. The germline CDR1 and CDR2 sequences are DFQATT and SNEGSKA (reference sequence). As DNA, the CDR3 is TGCAGTGCTAGAGATGAAGTAGGGTTGTCCTATAATTCACCCCTCCACTTT. As protein: CSARDEVGLSYNSPLHF.

The chain joins TRBV5-6 to TRBJ1-6; 9 bases line up with TRBD1. This CDR3 spans 16 amino acids. V gave up 4 bases and J gave up 5 bases; unmatched junction bases: 7. Germline V lookup: CDR1 SGHDT, CDR2 YYEEEE. The CDR3 bases are TGTGCCAGCAGCCTTTACAGGGGGCGTAATAATTCACCCCTCCACTTT. It specifies CASSLYRGRNNSPLHF.

This chain uses TRBV6-1 with TRBJ1-2; 11 bases are a match to TRBD1. V gave up 6 bases and J gave up 8 bases; unmatched junction bases: 8. Germline CDR1 MNHNS, CDR2 SASEGT. The CDR3 runs to 14 residues. As DNA, the CDR3 is TGTGCCAGCAGCGGACAGGGGGCATTGGGGGGCTACACCTTC. Amino acid sequence: CASSGQGALGGYTF.

At least ten counts were recorded for this clonotype. The chain joins TRBV7-9 to TRBJ2-1; no firm D call. Germline CDR1 SEHNR, CDR2 FQNEAQ (reference sequence). The length of the CDR3 is 12 residues. V lost 5 bases, J lost 7 bases, and 9 bases lay in between. The CDR3 reads CASSPGTNEQFF. The CDR3 DNA is TGTGCCAGCAGCCCCGGAACAAATGAGCAGTTCTTC.

To note about this clonotype: A much larger clone sits a single nucleotide away, making a read error possible. The chain employs TRBV29-1 and TRBJ1-1; TRBD1 agrees at 7 bases. Germline-derived CDR1 and CDR2 are SQVTM and ANQGSEA. This CDR3 contains 13 residues. Here the CDR3 DNA reads TGCAGCGTAATGGGACAGCGGAACGCTGAAGCTTTCTTT. It encodes CSVMGQRNAEAFF.

The sample holds a few counts of this clonotype. This rearrangement joins TRBV21-1 to TRBJ1-2; the table names TRBD1, a call not compared with the DNA. TRBV21-1 is a pseudogene segment. CDR3 length: 14 amino acids. The CDR3 region is CASTDRRENYGYTF. The CDR3 nucleotides are TGTGCCAGCACGGACAGGCGAGAAAACTATGGCTACACCTTC.

At least ten counts were recorded for this clonotype. The chain recombines TRBV4-3 with TRBJ2-4, with TRBD1 matching over 8 bases. Germline CDR1 reads LGHNA; CDR2 reads YSLEER. The CDR3 extends over 15 amino acids. V trimming: 0 bases; J trimming: 9 bases; junction bases outside the gene matches: 7. CDR3 residues: CASSQEGGQGSIQYF. CDR3 in DNA: TGCGCCAGCAGCCAAGAAGGTGGACAGGGAAGCATTCAGTACTTC.

This CDR3 is CASSHWGGGYNEQFF. In DNA form, the CDR3 reads TGTGCCAGCAGCCATTGGGGGGGCGGCTACAATGAGCAGTTCTTC. This sequence joins TRBV7-2 and TRBJ2-1, with D possibly TRBD2 on 7 matching bases. The CDR3 loop spans 15 amino acids. The germline V gene encodes CDR1 SGHTA and CDR2 FQGNSA. V lost 5 bases and J 3 bases, leaving 14 bases between the germline ends. The variable domain in full, completed from reference TRBV7-2 and TRBJ2-1, reads GAGVSQSPSNKVTEKGKDVELRCDPISGHTALYWYRQSLGQGLEFLIYFQGNSAPDKSGLPSDRFSAERTGGSVSTLTIQRTQQEDSAVYLCASSHWGGGYNEQFFGPGTRLTVL.

This clonotype turned up a few times. V gene TRBV20-1 combines with J gene TRBJ2-3, with 11 bases that match TRBD2. CDR1 DFQATT and CDR2 SNEGSKA come from the germline V gene (reference sequence). There are 16 residues in the CDR3. The V segment lost 4 bases and the J segment 2 bases; nucleotides outside the gene matches: 8. In nucleotides, the CDR3 is TGCAGTGCTACATCCCTGACTAGCGGGGTCACAGATACGCAGTATTTT. Translated: CSATSLTSGVTDTQYF.

The V gene is TRBV12-3 or TRBV12-4, the J gene TRBJ1-1; TRBD1 might be the D (6 bases). The CDR3 loop spans 14 amino acids. V lost 4 bases and J lost 1, with 10 bases in between. The CDR3 region is CASSSPGQNTEAFF. CDR3 nucleotides: TGTGCCAGCAGTTCGCCGGGACAGAACACTGAAGCTTTCTTT.

The chain links TRBV20-1 to TRBJ2-7; 8 bases map to TRBD1. The V gene's germline CDR1 is DFQATT and CDR2 SNEGSKA (reference sequence). The CDR3 is 15 residues long. J gave up 4 bases and V 0 bases, and 8 bases lay outside the gene matches. The CDR3 region has the DNA TGCAGTGCTAGAGATCGAAGACAGGGGACTTACGAGCAGTACTTC. Its protein product is CSARDRRQGTYEQYF.

This clonotype was observed at least ten times. The rearrangement links TRBV12-3 or TRBV12-4 to TRBJ2-1; 10 bases match TRBD2. CDR3 size: 14 residues. V was pared by 7 bases and J by 8 bases, with 8 bases of the junction left unmatched. In nucleotides, the CDR3 is TGTGCCAGCACCATACTAGCGGGGAAGGATGAGCAGTTCTTC. It is translated as CASTILAGKDEQFF.

This clonotype turned up a few times. The genes are TRBV20-1 and TRBJ2-5, with D maybe TRBD1 (5 bases). Trimming removed 2 bases from V and 5 bases from J, with 15 bases in between. The CDR3 is made up of 14 amino acids. CDR1 is DFQATT and CDR2 is SNEGSKA in the germline V gene (reference sequence). The CDR3 bases are TGCAGTGCTAGAATCCCTCGCAGGGTCGAGACCCAGTACTTC. Encoded protein: CSARIPRRVETQYF.

The chain employs TRBV3-1 and TRBJ1-5; no firm D call. Per germline, CDR1 LGHDT and CDR2 YNNKEL (reference sequence). V was pared by 4 bases and J by 9 bases, with 16 bases between. The CDR3 runs to 14 residues. Here the CDR3 DNA reads TGTGCCAGCAGCCCGATTTTACAAAGGGCGCCCCAGCATTTT. It specifies CASSPILQRAPQHF. The full variable domain, its missing parts supplied by reference TRBV3-1 and TRBJ1-5, is DTAVSQTPKYLVTQMGNDKSIKCEQNLGHDTMYWYKQDSKKFLKIMFSYNNKELIINETVPNRFSPKSPDKAHLNLHINSLELGDSAVYFCASSPILQRAPQHFGDGTRLSIL.

The chain combines TRBV3-1 with TRBJ2-5; 7 bases are a match to TRBD1. The J segment lost 5 bases and the V segment lost 3 bases, leaving 6 bases of the junction unmatched. CDR1 and CDR2 from the germline V gene are LGHDT and YNNKEL (reference sequence). CDR3 length: 14 residues. CDR3 in DNA: TGTGCCAGCAGCCATCAGACAGGGACGGAGACCCAGTACTTC. Translation: CASSHQTGTETQYF.

This clonotype was recorded once. The chain uses TRBV25-1 and TRBJ2-1; no clear D gene. V was cut by 1 base and J by 10 bases, with 8 bases left in between. The CDR3 sequence is 12 residues long. The germline V gene encodes CDR1 MGHDK and CDR2 SYGVNS. In DNA form, the CDR3 reads TGTGCCAGCAGTGAATCGCCGCGGGAGCAGTTCTTC. This gives the protein CASSESPREQFF. The variable domain in full, completed from reference TRBV25-1 and TRBJ2-1, reads EADIYQTPRYLVIGTGKKITLECSQTMGHDKMYWYQQDPGMELHLIHYSYGVNSTEKGDLSSESTVSRIRTEHFPLTLESARPSHTSQYLCASSESPREQFFGPGTRLTVL.

This clonotype came up a few times. The chain uses TRBV19 and TRBJ2-4, with unresolved D. Germline V lookup: CDR1 LNHDA, CDR2 SQIVND (reference sequence). This CDR3 comprises 13 residues. V shed 4 bases and J shed 4 bases, with 8 bases lying between them. CDR3 bases: TGTGCCAGTAGTACGCAGAAAAAAAACATTCAGTACTTC. Amino acid sequence: CASSTQKKNIQYF.

The chain employs TRBV29-1 and TRBJ2-5, with 9 bases that match TRBD2. V shed 7 bases, J shed 1 base, and the junction held 7 bases outside the gene matches. Germline V gives CDR1 SQVTM, CDR2 ANQGSEA. The CDR3 loop spans 14 amino acids. Here the CDR3 DNA reads TGCAGCGCTGCGACTAGCGGCCTCCAAGAGACCCAGTACTTC. It specifies CSAATSGLQETQYF.

The sample holds many counts of this clonotype. An end of the junction differs from the germline gene, which may be a read error. The chain recombines TRBV12-3 or TRBV12-4 with TRBJ2-7; D may be TRBD1 (6 bases). CDR3 size: 14 residues. The CDR3 loop reads CASSLSGTSYEQYF. CDR3 sequence (DNA): TGCGCCAGCAGCTTGTCTGGGACATCCTACGAGCAGTACTTC.

On this clonotype: This may stem from a read error, because a much larger clone lies one nucleotide away. The V call is TRBV7-2, the J call TRBJ2-7; D is unresolved. The germline CDR1 and CDR2 sequences are SGHTA and FQGNSA. The CDR3 is 11 amino acids. The V end was cut by 7 bases, the J end by 3 bases, with 7 bases between. The CDR3 bases are TGTGCCAGCACCTCGGGCTACGAGCAGTACTTC. Protein product: CASTSGYEQYF.

This clonotype was picked up many times. The chain recombines TRBV12-3 or TRBV12-4 with TRBJ2-2; tentative D call: TRBD1 (6 bases). The CDR3 totals 13 residues. Between the trimmed V and J ends, which lost 6 bases and 9 bases, there was a span of 14 bases. CDR3 in amino acids: CASRNDRSWELFF. The CDR3 DNA is TGTGCCAGCAGGAATGACAGGAGCTGGGAGCTGTTTTTT.